This paragraph covers one T cell receptor beta chain sequence. Other DNA sequences in the sample encode the same CDR3. These data come from a study of blood T cell repertoires in COVID-19. At the level of the study: Samples of COVID-19 (acute and convalescent) were obtained from the United States, Italy and Spain.

Assay used: immunoSEQ multiplex PCR; TCRdb lists only in-frame clones, some missing. The sample consists of about 110,000 clones, around 76% of them appearing once. This CDR3 region has 13 residues. CDR1 is SNHLY and CDR2 is FYNNEI in the germline V gene. Trimming pared 9 bases from V and 1 base from J, leaving 12 bases between. This clonotype originated in a woman in her seventies with acute or convalescent COVID-19. The sample comprised peripheral blood. The gene calls are TRBV2 and TRBJ1-1, with a tentative D call TRBD1 (6 bases). The CDR3 reads CASSGAGNTEAFF. The CDR3 DNA reads as TGTGCCAGTTCAGGGGCGGGGAACACTGAAGCTTTCTTT.